The entry below gives a single TCR beta chain sequence along with its context. This record belongs to a study of PD-1 blockade in classical Hodgkin lymphoma. TCRdb keeps only in-frame clones here, not all; method: immunoSEQ multiplex PCR. This table has about 54,000 clones, about 91% appearing once. Each patient experienced a relapse that followed autologous stem cell transplantation, and brentuximab vedotin exposure varied. The source material was peripheral blood mononuclear cells (PBMCs), sampled before the second cycle of nivolumab. This clonotype was sampled from a human donor with classical Hodgkin lymphoma.

DNA of the CDR3: TGTGCCAGCTCCGACGCTAGCGGGGGGGCGACACGTGAGCAGTTCTTC. As protein: CASSDASGGATREQFF. J is TRBJ2-1 and V is TRBV18; TRBD2 matches at 12 bases. Germline V gene sequence: CDR1 KGHSH, CDR2 LQKENI. This CDR3 has 16 amino acids. V shed 6 bases, J shed 9 bases, and the junction held 12 bases outside the gene matches. The complete variable domain, with remaining parts taken from reference TRBV18 and TRBJ2-1, reads NAGVMQNPRHLVRRRGQEARLRCSPMKGHSHVYWYRQLPEEGLKFMVYLQKENIIDESGMPKERFSAEFPKEGPSILRIQQVVRGDSAAYFCASSDASGGATREQFFGPGTRLTVL.